The next 28 T cell receptor beta chains were all read from a single sample in a study of blood T cell repertoires in COVID-19. Data came from immunoSEQ multiplex PCR; TCRdb stores just in-frame clones and leaves some out. The table has over 150,000 clones, 70% to 90% seen once. Sequencing was carried out using peripheral blood. The source of these receptors is a woman aged 80 or over with COVID-19, enrolled during active disease.

J is TRBJ2-1 and V is TRBV5-1; TRBD2 matches at 7 bases. Germline-derived CDR1 and CDR2 are SGHRS and YFSETQ. V was pared by 0 bases and J by 2 bases, with 8 bases of the junction left unmatched. This CDR3 is 17 amino acids long. The chain's CDR3 is CASSLEPPSGAYNEQFF. The CDR3 region has the DNA TGCGCCAGCAGCTTGGAACCCCCTAGCGGCGCCTACAATGAGCAGTTCTTC.

The V gene is TRBV24-1, the J gene TRBJ2-7; TRBD2 might be the D (5 bases). V lost 5 bases to trimming and J lost 0 bases, with 13 bases between them. Per the germline V gene, CDR1 is KGHDR and CDR2 is SFDVKD. The CDR3 consists of 15 residues. The CDR3 protein is CATSAGPGGSYEQYF. CDR3 nucleotide sequence: TGTGCCACCAGTGCCGGCCCTGGAGGCTCCTACGAGCAGTACTTC.

The V call is TRBV7-3, the J call TRBJ2-1; 7 bases agree with TRBD2. V lost 5 bases, J lost 5 bases, and 9 bases stayed unmatched. From germline, CDR1 is SGHTA and CDR2 FQGTGA. The CDR3 runs 15 residues. The DNA of the CDR3 is TGTGCCAGCAGCAGACTTCCCGGGACTAACAATGAGCAGTTCTTC. Encoded protein: CASSRLPGTNNEQFF.

V gene TRBV28 combines with J gene TRBJ2-2, with a possible D match to TRBD1 (6 bases). V lost 6 bases and J 5 bases, leaving 13 bases between the germline ends. The CDR3 extends over 14 amino acids. Germline loops: CDR1 MDHEN, CDR2 SYDVKM. The CDR3 protein is CASSPNRATGELFF. The CDR3 DNA sequence: TGTGCCAGCAGCCCCAACAGGGCTACCGGGGAGCTGTTTTTT.

This chain connects TRBV6-5 to TRBJ1-2; 9 bases fit TRBD1. Looked up from germline, CDR1 is MNHEY and CDR2 is SVGAGI. The CDR3 is 13 amino acids. V lost 6 bases to trimming and J lost 7 bases; unmatched junction nucleotides: 6. CDR3 DNA: TGTGCCAGCAGCGGGACAGGGTCTGTTGGCTACACCTTC. It translates to CASSGTGSVGYTF.

The chain recombines TRBV7-2 with TRBJ2-1; 14 nucleotides align to TRBD2. The germline V gene encodes CDR1 SGHTA and CDR2 FQGNSA. With V trimmed by 4 bases and J by 4 bases, 0 bases remained unmatched. The CDR3 covers 15 residues. The CDR3: CASSWTSGGYNEQFF. CDR3 bases: TGTGCCAGCAGCTGGACTAGCGGGGGGTACAATGAGCAGTTCTTC.

The chain joins TRBV18 to TRBJ2-3; D is uncertain. The CDR3 length is 17 residues. CDR1 is KGHSH, CDR2 LQKENI, per germline. V lost 2 bases and J 0 bases, leaving 15 bases between the germline ends. The CDR3 reads CASSPSSGIPSTDTQYF. The CDR3, as DNA: TGTGCCAGCTCACCAAGTTCAGGCATACCTAGCACAGATACGCAGTATTTT.

The chain couples TRBV7-2 to TRBJ1-1; 7 bases agree with TRBD1. CDR1 and CDR2 from the germline V gene are SGHTA and FQGNSA. The CDR3 is 15 amino acids. V shed 5 bases, J shed 7 bases, and the junction held 13 bases outside the gene matches. The CDR3 spells CASSRRATTGLEAFF. Written as DNA, the CDR3 is TGTGCCAGCAGCCGTAGGGCTACGACAGGGCTTGAAGCTTTCTTT.

In this sample, this clone turned up once. The chain links TRBV6-2 or TRBV6-3 to TRBJ2-3; D possibly corresponds to TRBD2 (6 bases). V was clipped by 2 bases and J by 0 bases, with 9 bases between them. The CDR3 has 15 amino acids. Germline lookup yields CDR1 MNHEY and CDR2 SVGEGT. Written as DNA, the CDR3 is TGTGCCAGCAGTTACGATGGGAGGAGCACAGATACGCAGTATTTT. Translated: CASSYDGRSTDTQYF.

The chain is built from TRBV19 and TRBJ1-2, with TRBD1 identical over 9 bases. The CDR3 is 17 residues long. Germline loops: CDR1 LNHDA, CDR2 SQIVND (reference sequence). J lost 0 bases, V lost 3 bases, and 8 bases had no gene match. CDR3 DNA sequence: TGTGCCAGTAGTATCCCCGGGACAGGGACCGCTAACTATGGCTACACCTTC. It translates to CASSIPGTGTANYGYTF.

The chain employs TRBV6-5 and TRBJ2-7, with D hard to call. The CDR3 is 15 residues long. The germline gives CDR1 MNHEY, CDR2 SVGAGI. Trimming cost V 2 bases and J 4 bases, with 15 bases left between them. The CDR3 protein is CASSYGTQERYEQYF. The CDR3 region has the DNA TGTGCCAGCAGTTACGGAACACAAGAGAGGTACGAGCAGTACTTC.

The CDR3 loop reads CASSSHERLAGTDTQYF. The CDR3 DNA reads as TGTGCCAGTAGTTCCCACGAGCGACTAGCTGGAACAGATACGCAGTATTTT. V is TRBV19 and J is TRBJ2-3, with 7 bases fitting TRBD2. The germline gives CDR1 LNHDA, CDR2 SQIVND (reference sequence). J was trimmed by 3 bases and V by 5 bases; bases with no gene match: 14. The CDR3 is 17 residues long.

This rearrangement joins TRBV6-4 to TRBJ2-5, with TRBD2 matching over 8 bases. The CDR3 contains 15 residues. The germline V gene has CDR1 MRHNA and CDR2 SNTAGT. Trimming removed 3 bases from V and 5 bases from J; junction bases left unmatched: 8. The CDR3 DNA reads TGTGCCAGCAGTGAAATAGCGGGATCAGTGGAGACCCAGTACTTC. Its protein is CASSEIAGSVETQYF.

The chain is built from TRBV11-3 and TRBJ2-1; D is ambiguous. Germline assignment: CDR1 SGHNT and CDR2 YENEEA. Between the trimmed V and J ends, which lost 0 bases and 7 bases, there was a span of 10 bases. This CDR3 contains 14 residues. The chain's CDR3 is CASSLDPTANEQFF. The CDR3 DNA sequence: TGTGCCAGCAGCTTAGATCCCACAGCAAATGAGCAGTTCTTC.

This chain uses TRBV12-1 with TRBJ2-7; TRBD2, the table's D call, lacks a check against the DNA. TRBV12-1 is a recognized pseudogene. The CDR3 length is 14 residues. CDR3 protein: CASSFPRLYYEQYF. The CDR3 DNA reads TGTGCCAGCAGCTTTCCCCGGTTATACTACGAGCAGTACTTC.

The rearrangement joins TRBV10-3 to TRBJ2-2, with TRBD2 identical over 7 bases. V shed 5 bases, J shed 1 base, and the junction held 4 bases outside the gene matches. Germline V gene lookup returns CDR1 ENHRY and CDR2 SYGVKD. The CDR3 extends over 15 amino acids. In DNA form, the CDR3 reads TGTGCCATCAGTAGGGCGGGAGTGAACACCGGGGAGCTGTTTTTT. It codes for CAISRAGVNTGELFF.

The gene calls are TRBV2 and TRBJ2-1; tentatively, D is TRBD1 (6 bases). This CDR3 comprises 15 residues. Germline loops: CDR1 SNHLY, CDR2 FYNNEI. V dropped 3 bases and J dropped 8 bases, with 17 bases sitting between them. The CDR3 protein is CASSESDQTGHEQFF. The DNA of the CDR3 is TGTGCCAGCAGTGAGTCAGACCAGACAGGCCATGAGCAGTTCTTC.

CDR3 coding DNA: TGTGCCAGCTCAAGGGGACTAGCGGACTCCTACGAGCAGTACTTC. It encodes CASSRGLADSYEQYF. This chain joins TRBV18 and TRBJ2-7; 11 nucleotides align to TRBD2. The germline V gene encodes CDR1 KGHSH and CDR2 LQKENI. J was trimmed by 0 bases and V by 5 bases; bases with no gene match: 3. The CDR3 consists of 15 residues.

V is TRBV6-5 and J is TRBJ2-2; 9 bases map to TRBD1. The J segment lost 7 bases and the V segment lost 7 bases, leaving 10 bases of the junction unmatched. This CDR3 is 15 amino acids long. In germline, CDR1 is MNHEY, CDR2 SVGAGI. DNA of the CDR3: TGTGCCAGCAAGTGGGGACAGGGCGGAATCGGGGAGCTGTTTTTT. Protein sequence: CASKWGQGGIGELFF.

The gene calls are TRBV28 and TRBJ1-1, with D possibly TRBD1 on 5 matching bases. V lost 6 bases to trimming and J lost 1 base, with 12 bases between them. The CDR3 has 14 residues. Germline loops: CDR1 MDHEN, CDR2 SYDVKM. In DNA, the CDR3 is TGTGCCAGCAGGGGGGGTGGATGGAACACTGAAGCTTTCTTT. Translated: CASRGGGWNTEAFF.

V gene TRBV7-2 combines with J gene TRBJ1-2; TRBD1 aligns across 7 bases. Trimming removed 5 bases from V and 5 bases from J; junction bases left unmatched: 8. CDR1 is SGHTA, CDR2 FQGNSA, per germline. This CDR3 has 14 amino acids. In DNA, the CDR3 is TGTGCCAGCAGCCCTTACAGGGGAGATTATGGCTACACCTTC. This codes for CASSPYRGDYGYTF.

The chain links TRBV7-2 to TRBJ2-4, with 8 bases identical to TRBD1. V lost 8 bases to trimming and J lost 8 bases; unmatched junction nucleotides: 14. CDR1 and CDR2 from the germline V gene are SGHTA and FQGNSA. The CDR3 totals 15 residues. DNA of the CDR3: TGTGCCAGCGGTCGGAAGGCAGGGGGCGCTTACATTCAGTACTTC. It codes for CASGRKAGGAYIQYF.

This chain uses TRBV18 with TRBJ2-5; 11 bases match TRBD2. V trimming: 0 bases; J trimming: 7 bases; junction bases outside the gene matches: 10. The CDR3 consists of 17 residues. Germline loops: CDR1 KGHSH, CDR2 LQKENI. CDR3 DNA sequence: TGTGCCAGCTCACCACCGCTAGCGGGAGGCACGAAAGGGACCCAGTACTTC. Protein sequence: CASSPPLAGGTKGTQYF.

J is TRBJ2-7 and V is TRBV18; TRBD1 aligns across 7 bases. This CDR3 has 15 amino acids. V lost 2 bases and J lost 5; bases outside the gene matches: 9. Per germline, CDR1 KGHSH and CDR2 LQKENI. The CDR3 nucleotides are TGTGCCAGCTCACCATTAGACAGGGTGCCGGACGAGCAGTACTTC. This translates into CASSPLDRVPDEQYF.

The chain recombines TRBV5-1 with TRBJ1-1; D gene unclear. This CDR3 region has 13 residues. Trimming left V 4 bases short and J 7 bases short, with 14 bases between. Germline V gene sequence: CDR1 SGHRS, CDR2 YFSETQ. DNA of the CDR3: TGCGCCAGCAGCCCCGCCGGGGAGGGTGAAGCTTTCTTT. Encoded protein: CASSPAGEGEAFF.

V gene TRBV3-1 (or the pseudogene TRBV3-2) combines with J gene TRBJ2-7, with no clear D. The ends were cut back, 7 bases at V and 1 base at J, with 14 bases in the middle. Germline V CDR1 and CDR2: LGHDT, YNNKEL (reference sequence). The CDR3 is made up of 14 amino acids. The DNA of the CDR3 is TGTGCCAGCACCCCCAGAGGCCGATCCTACGAGCAGTACTTC. Translating gives CASTPRGRSYEQYF.

The chain uses TRBV4-3 and TRBJ1-1, with a weak D call TRBD1 (6 bases). This CDR3 region has 13 residues. Per the germline V gene, CDR1 is LGHNA and CDR2 is YSLEER. V lost 2 bases to trimming and J lost 3 bases, with 7 bases between them. The CDR3 DNA reads as TGCGCCAGCAGCCAACGGACAGACACTGAAGCTTTCTTT. Amino acids: CASSQRTDTEAFF.

CDR3 region: CSVGDSGTGAGELFF. Here the CDR3 DNA reads TGCAGCGTTGGCGATTCCGGGACAGGGGCCGGGGAGCTGTTTTTT. This chain links TRBV29-1 with TRBJ2-2, with 10 bases fitting TRBD1. V was pared by 4 bases and J by 6 bases, with 8 bases of the junction left unmatched. The germline V gene has CDR1 SQVTM and CDR2 ANQGSEA. This CDR3 is built from 15 residues.